These 13 T cell receptor beta chains originate from one sample sequenced in a study of T cells after yellow fever vaccination (dated by TCRdb to the late 2010s). Taken with the paper, the label for treatment or condition translates to: live attenuated yellow fever vaccine strain. Library creation used 5' RACE. TCRdb records Illumina HiSeq 2500 as the sequencer. The raw public data were reprocessed by TCRdb itself: fastp quality trimming at Q25, MiXCR clonotype calling, in-frame beta chains only. Records with the same CDR3 protein are collapsed into one entry carrying the most frequent genes and DNA. The sample records 170,000 or so distinct CDR3 sequences, roughly 6.4% of which are singletons. Roughly 3% of the sample is held by the ten biggest clonotypes. The sequenced sample was CD4+ T cells sorted from PBMCs, obtained on the day of the first yellow fever vaccination. The source of these receptors is a man aged 18 to 29 who received the YFV17D yellow fever vaccine.

This clonotype was seen ten or more times. The chain combines TRBV4-3 with TRBJ2-5; D not certain. Between the trimmed V and J ends, which lost 3 bases and 1 base, there was a span of 9 bases. This CDR3 comprises 14 residues. The germline V gene has CDR1 LGHNA and CDR2 YSLEER. This CDR3 is CASSHSAVQETQYF. The CDR3 nucleotides read TGCGCCAGCAGCCACTCAGCCGTCCAAGAGACCCAGTACTTC.

This clonotype was seen at least ten times. The chain joins TRBV2 to TRBJ2-5; the match to TRBD2 covers 7 bases. CDR3 length equals 13 residues. CDR1 and CDR2 from the germline V gene are SNHLY and FYNNEI. V dropped 7 bases and J dropped 0; count of bases not matched to a gene: 2. CDR3 DNA sequence: TGTGCCAGCAACGGGGGGTACCAAGAGACCCAGTACTTC. It codes for CASNGGYQETQYF.

This clonotype was seen ten or more times. Here the CDR3 reads CASSLPPSYEQYV. CDR3 coding DNA: TGTGCCAGCAGCTTGCCCCCCTCCTACGAGCAGTACGTC. This chain connects TRBV5-6 to TRBJ2-7, with D hard to call. CDR1 is SGHDT and CDR2 is YYEEEE in the germline V gene. The CDR3 runs to 13 residues. The V end lost 1 base, the J end lost 0 bases, and 5 bases lay between the germline ends.

This clonotype has a count of ten or more. The chain couples TRBV12-3 or TRBV12-4 to TRBJ1-1; possible D gene TRBD1, 6 bases. CDR3 length: 16 residues. Trimming shortened V by 2 bases and J by 2 bases, and 15 bases separated the two germline ends. CDR3 sequence reads: CASSLYLGDTNTEAFF. The CDR3 nucleotides read TGTGCCAGCAGTTTATATTTAGGGGACACCAACACTGAAGCTTTCTTT.

This clonotype was seen many times. The chain has TRBV29-1 and TRBJ1-6; no definite D call. Between the trimmed V and J ends, which lost 7 bases and 3 bases, there was a span of 10 bases. The CDR3 runs 13 residues. Germline V gene sequence: CDR1 SQVTM, CDR2 ANQGSEA. The CDR3 is CSASTDYNSPLHF. CDR3 sequence (DNA): TGCAGCGCCTCGACGGACTATAATTCACCCCTCCACTTT. Using reference TRBV29-1 and TRBJ1-6 for the parts outside the CDR3, the full variable domain is SAVISQKPSRDICQRGTSLTIQCQVDSQVTMMFWYRQQPGQSLTLIATANQGSEATYESGFVIDKFPISRPNLTFSTLTVSNMSPEDSSIYLCSASTDYNSPLHFGNGTRLTVT.

This chain links TRBV27 with TRBJ2-7; 9 bases agree with TRBD1. CDR3 length equals 14 residues. The germline V gene has CDR1 MNHEY and CDR2 SMNVEV (reference sequence). Trimming cost V 5 bases and J 2 bases; bases outside gene matches: 4. The CDR3 bases are TGTGCCAGCAGTCCCTGGGACAGGGCCTACGAGCAGTACTTC. Its protein product is CASSPWDRAYEQYF.

This clonotype was seen more than once but under ten times. This rearrangement joins TRBV5-5 to TRBJ1-2; D not resolved. The CDR3 consists of 14 residues. Per the germline V gene, CDR1 is SGHKS and CDR2 is YYEKEE (reference sequence). With 4 bases removed from V and 4 bases from J, the gap between germline ends came to 14 bases. The CDR3 is CASSLTQQIYGYTF. CDR3 in DNA: TGTGCCAGCAGCCTGACCCAGCAAATCTATGGCTACACCTTC.

In this sample, this clonotype turned up once. Just one base apart from a much larger clone, this may be a read error. This chain links TRBV20-1 with TRBJ2-7; D is possibly TRBD1 (6 bases). The CDR3 is 15 residues long. V lost 5 bases to trimming and J lost 6 bases, with 23 bases between them. The germline V gene encodes CDR1 DFQATT and CDR2 SNEGSKA (reference sequence). The CDR3 DNA sequence: TGCAGTGCTCCAAAGGGGGATACAGAGAACATCGAGCAGTACGTC. This codes for CSAPKGDTENIEQYV.

This clonotype was observed at least ten times. The chain couples TRBV5-1 to TRBJ2-5; possible D gene TRBD2, 6 bases. The CDR3 runs 14 residues. The germline CDR1 and CDR2 sequences are SGHRS and YFSETQ. Trimming took off 0 bases at V and 5 bases at J, with 11 bases between the two ends. As DNA, the CDR3 is TGCGCCAGCAGCTTGGCCGCCGGAGGGGAGACCCAGTACTTC. This sequence encodes CASSLAAGGETQYF.

This clonotype was seen many times. J is TRBJ1-5 and V is TRBV4-2; 9 positions match TRBD1. The CDR3 sequence is 18 residues long. V dropped 1 base and J dropped 0; count of bases not matched to a gene: 7. The germline V gene encodes CDR1 LGHNA and CDR2 YNFKEQ. DNA for the CDR3: TGTGCCAGCAGCCAAGTAATCGGGACAGGGCTTAGCAATCAGCCCCAGCATTTT. Translation gives CASSQVIGTGLSNQPQHF.

This clonotype was detected ten times or more. The chain is built from TRBV20-1 and TRBJ2-7, with 8 bases matching TRBD2. This CDR3 is 14 amino acids long. The ends lost 3 bases at V and 4 bases at J; junction bases unmatched: 8. From germline, CDR1 is DFQATT and CDR2 SNEGSKA (reference sequence). The chain's CDR3 is CSASGGATSYEQYV. The CDR3 DNA sequence: TGCAGTGCTAGCGGGGGGGCTACGTCTTACGAGCAGTACGTC.

As regards this clonotype: The junction and the germline gene differ at one end; a read error may be behind it. This chain joins TRBV4-1 and TRBJ1-1, with unresolved D. Germline lookup yields CDR1 MGHRA and CDR2 YSYEKL. The CDR3 covers 13 residues. The CDR3 DNA sequence: TGTGCCATGGACCCCGGGCCTCACACTGAAGCTTTCTTT. Translating gives CAMDPGPHTEAFF.

This clonotype has a count of ten or more. The chain uses TRBV7-2 and TRBJ2-5; maybe TRBD2 (6 bases). Trimming removed 2 bases at V and 5 bases at J, with 18 bases between. Germline CDR1 SGHTA, CDR2 FQGNSA. The CDR3 length is 16 residues. The CDR3 loop reads CASSLIPLGGEETQYF. The DNA of the CDR3 is TGTGCCAGCAGCTTAATCCCACTAGGAGGGGAGGAGACCCAGTACTTC.